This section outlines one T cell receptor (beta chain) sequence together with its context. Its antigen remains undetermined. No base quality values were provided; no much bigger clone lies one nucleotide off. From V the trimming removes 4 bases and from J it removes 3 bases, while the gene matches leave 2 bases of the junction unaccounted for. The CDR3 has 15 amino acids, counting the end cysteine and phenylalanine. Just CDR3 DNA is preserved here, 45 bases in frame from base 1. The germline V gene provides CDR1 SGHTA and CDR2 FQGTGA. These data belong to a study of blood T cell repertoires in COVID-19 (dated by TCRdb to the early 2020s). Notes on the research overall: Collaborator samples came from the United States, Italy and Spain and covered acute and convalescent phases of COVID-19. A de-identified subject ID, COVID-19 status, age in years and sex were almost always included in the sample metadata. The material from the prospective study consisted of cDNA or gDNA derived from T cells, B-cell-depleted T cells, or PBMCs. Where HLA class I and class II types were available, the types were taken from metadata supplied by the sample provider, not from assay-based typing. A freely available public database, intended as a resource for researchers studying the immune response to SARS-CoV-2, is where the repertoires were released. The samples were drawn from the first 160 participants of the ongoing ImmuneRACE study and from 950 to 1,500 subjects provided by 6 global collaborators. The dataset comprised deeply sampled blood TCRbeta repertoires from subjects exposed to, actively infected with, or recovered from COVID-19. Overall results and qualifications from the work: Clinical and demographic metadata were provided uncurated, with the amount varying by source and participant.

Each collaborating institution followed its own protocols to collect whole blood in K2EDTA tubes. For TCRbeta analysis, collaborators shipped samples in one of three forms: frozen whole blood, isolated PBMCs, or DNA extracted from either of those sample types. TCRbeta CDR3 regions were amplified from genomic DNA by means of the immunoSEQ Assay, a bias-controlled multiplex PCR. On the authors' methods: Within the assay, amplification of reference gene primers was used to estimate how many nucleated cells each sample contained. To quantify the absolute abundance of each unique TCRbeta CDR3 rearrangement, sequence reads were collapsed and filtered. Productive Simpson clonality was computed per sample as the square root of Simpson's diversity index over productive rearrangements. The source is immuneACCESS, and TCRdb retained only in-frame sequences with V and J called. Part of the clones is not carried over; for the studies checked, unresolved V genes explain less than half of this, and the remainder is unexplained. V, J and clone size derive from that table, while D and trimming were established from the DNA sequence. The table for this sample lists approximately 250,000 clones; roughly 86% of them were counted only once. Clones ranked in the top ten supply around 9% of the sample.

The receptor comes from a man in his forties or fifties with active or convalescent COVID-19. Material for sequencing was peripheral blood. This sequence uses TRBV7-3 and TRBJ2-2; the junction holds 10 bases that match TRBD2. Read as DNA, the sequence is TGTGCCAGCAGCTCTAGCGGGGGTGACACCGGGGAGCTGTTTTTT. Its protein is CASSSSGGDTGELFF.